The next 30 T cell receptor beta chains were all read from a single sample in a study of OX40 agonist ivuxolimab in advanced cancers. Here immunoSEQ multiplex PCR was the method, and the copy in TCRdb shows in-frame clones only, minus some. The table includes 35,000 to 40,000 clones, around 73% detected once. Sample: CD4+ or CD8+ T cells sorted from blood, taken in a trial of the OX40 agonist ivuxolimab. The receptors stem from an adult with an advanced solid tumor such as melanoma, head and neck, liver or kidney cancer.

The chain couples TRBV11-2 to TRBJ1-6; D may be TRBD1 (5 bases). Germline assignment: CDR1 SGHAT and CDR2 FQNNGV. Trimming cost V 5 bases and J 10 bases, with 15 bases left between them. The CDR3 extends over 14 amino acids. The CDR3 is CASSLPGGRSPLHF. CDR3 DNA: TGTGCCAGCAGCCTCCCCGGGGGACGGTCACCCCTCCACTTT.

This clone has more than one count but fewer than ten. The chain has TRBV4-3 and TRBJ1-4; D gene ambiguous. Per germline, CDR1 LGHNA and CDR2 YSLEER. The CDR3 contains 14 residues. The germline V and J ends were trimmed by 0 bases and 2 bases, with 4 bases remaining between them. CDR3 sequence reads: CASSQDLTNEKLFF. DNA of the CDR3: TGCGCCAGCAGCCAAGACCTGACTAATGAAAAACTGTTTTTT.

The chain uses TRBV19 and TRBJ1-5; TRBD1 agrees at 7 bases. The CDR3 runs 15 residues. Germline CDR1 and CDR2: LNHDA and SQIVND (reference sequence). V lost 6 bases, J lost 2 bases, and 7 bases stayed unmatched. CDR3 sequence: CASRRQGVGNQPQHF. CDR3 nucleotides: TGTGCCAGTAGGCGACAGGGTGTTGGCAATCAGCCCCAGCATTTT.

Turning to this clone: Different DNA sequences within this sample yield the same CDR3. The gene calls are TRBV4-3 and TRBJ2-5, with 10 nucleotides matching TRBD2. The CDR3 has 16 residues. V lost 1 base, J lost 5 bases, and 7 bases stayed unmatched. Germline V gene lookup returns CDR1 LGHNA and CDR2 YSLEER. CDR3 protein: CASSQVGAGGPETQYF. CDR3 nucleotide sequence: TGCGCCAGCAGCCAAGTGGGAGCGGGAGGGCCGGAGACCCAGTACTTC.

The sample holds a few counts of this clone. This rearrangement joins TRBV7-2 to TRBJ2-1; TRBD2 aligns across 9 bases. The CDR3 contains 16 residues. V dropped 3 bases and J dropped 7; count of bases not matched to a gene: 10. Germline CDR1 SGHTA, CDR2 FQGNSA. The CDR3 spells CASSFPVTSGYNEQFF. In DNA form, the CDR3 reads TGTGCCAGCAGCTTTCCGGTGACTAGCGGTTATAATGAGCAGTTCTTC.

As to this clone: This may be a read error: a much more frequent sequence differs by one nucleotide. Other nucleotide sequences in the sample specify the same CDR3. The V and J genes are TRBV5-1 and TRBJ1-1; perhaps TRBD1 as D (5 bases). V was trimmed by 0 bases and J by 3 bases, leaving 9 bases between them. The CDR3 loop spans 14 amino acids. The V gene's germline CDR1 is SGHRS and CDR2 YFSETQ. The chain's CDR3 is CASSLAGGYTEAFF. DNA for the CDR3: TGCGCCAGCAGCTTGGCGGGGGGGTACACTGAAGCTTTCTTT.

The table lists this clone with a count of one. V is TRBV7-6 and J is TRBJ2-3, with D possibly called TRBD1 or TRBD2 (6 bases each). Per germline, CDR1 SGHVS and CDR2 FNYEAQ. Trimming removed 1 base at V and 6 bases at J, with 14 bases between. This CDR3 has 15 amino acids. This chain's CDR3 is CASSLVGGRRDTQYF. The CDR3 DNA sequence: TGTGCCAGCAGCTTAGTGGGGGGCCGTAGGGATACGCAGTATTTT.

This chain uses TRBV7-2 with TRBJ2-1; D uncertain. Germline loops: CDR1 SGHTA, CDR2 FQGNSA. The CDR3 consists of 15 residues. V shed 6 bases and J shed 0 bases, with 12 bases lying between them. Written as DNA, the CDR3 is TGTGCCAGCAGACCTAGTCCTAGCTCCTACAATGAGCAGTTCTTC. Translated: CASRPSPSSYNEQFF. Looking up the rest from reference TRBV7-2 and TRBJ2-1 gives the full variable domain: GAGVSQSPSNKVTEKGKDVELRCDPISGHTALYWYRQSLGQGLEFLIYFQGNSAPDKSGLPSDRFSAERTGGSVSTLTIQRTQQEDSAVYLCASRPSPSSYNEQFFGPGTRLTVL.

The genes are TRBV7-3 and TRBJ2-5, with TRBD2 as a possible D gene (6 bases). The germline V and J ends were trimmed by 2 bases and 2 bases, with 18 bases remaining between them. CDR1 and CDR2 from the germline V gene are SGHTA and FQGTGA. The CDR3 extends over 17 amino acids. CDR3 nucleotides: TGTGCCAGCAGCTTAGAGAGCTTGGGACTTCTACAAGAGACCCAGTACTTC. Residues: CASSLESLGLLQETQYF.

The rearrangement links TRBV18 to TRBJ2-7; 8 bases fit TRBD1. Germline V gives CDR1 KGHSH, CDR2 LQKENI. Trimming removed 2 bases from V and 6 bases from J; junction bases left unmatched: 9. This CDR3 spans 15 amino acids. The CDR3 DNA sequence: TGTGCCAGCTCACCAATTGGGGGACAGGTCATCGAGCAGTACTTC. The encoded protein is CASSPIGGQVIEQYF.

The chain is built from TRBV27 and TRBJ1-2, with 11 bases lining up with TRBD1. V lost 4 bases, J lost 4 bases, and 8 bases stayed unmatched. The CDR3 totals 16 residues. Per germline, CDR1 MNHEY and CDR2 SMNVEV (reference sequence). The CDR3 protein is CASSSYSGTGGYGYTF. For the CDR3, the DNA is TGTGCCAGCAGTTCCTACTCCGGGACAGGGGGCTATGGCTACACCTTC.

Written as DNA, the CDR3 is TGTGCCAGCAGCTCCTGGACAGACCTCCTCGGGCGGACCCAGTACTTC. It encodes CASSSWTDLLGRTQYF. This chain joins TRBV5-6 and TRBJ2-5, with D possibly being TRBD1 (6 bases). The V end lost 3 bases, the J end lost 7 bases, and 22 bases lay between the germline ends. The CDR3 spans 16 residues. In germline, CDR1 is SGHDT, CDR2 YYEEEE.

V and J are TRBV19 and TRBJ2-5, with D maybe TRBD1 (5 bases). CDR1 and CDR2 (germline): LNHDA, SQIVND (reference sequence). V was shortened by 6 bases and J by 2 bases, with 13 bases between the two germline ends. The CDR3 runs 14 residues. The CDR3 region has the DNA TGTGCCAGTAGCCTACTCAGGGATCAAGAGACCCAGTACTTC. This gives the protein CASSLLRDQETQYF.

The CDR3 sequence: CASSLTSRYEQYF. CDR3 sequence (DNA): TGTGCCAGCAGCCTGACTAGTCGCTACGAGCAGTACTTC. The chain carries TRBV27 and TRBJ2-7; TRBD2 might be the D (6 bases). V was clipped by 6 bases and J by 3 bases, with 12 bases between them. The CDR3 length is 13 residues. Germline V gene sequence: CDR1 MNHEY, CDR2 SMNVEV (reference sequence).

The rearrangement links TRBV5-1 to TRBJ2-5; 8 bases fit TRBD1. This CDR3 comprises 14 residues. Germline CDR1 reads SGHRS; CDR2 reads YFSETQ. V lost 0 bases, J lost 5 bases, and 3 bases stayed unmatched. The CDR3 reads CASSLAGGMETQYF. The CDR3 DNA is TGCGCCAGCAGCTTGGCAGGGGGCATGGAGACCCAGTACTTC.

J is TRBJ1-2 and V is TRBV6-6, with D possibly matching TRBD1 (6 bases). Trimming left V 6 bases short and J 2 bases short, with 7 bases between. CDR1 MNHNY and CDR2 SVGAGI come from the germline V gene (reference sequence). The CDR3 is 12 amino acids. Written as DNA, the CDR3 is TGTGCCAGCAGCGGACAGAACTATGGCTACACCTTC. Translating gives CASSGQNYGYTF.

The chain joins TRBV5-1 to TRBJ1-6, with 9 bases matching TRBD1. The length of the CDR3 is 17 residues. Germline V lookup: CDR1 SGHRS, CDR2 YFSETQ. V dropped 5 bases and J dropped 8; count of bases not matched to a gene: 14. The CDR3 nucleotides read TGCGCCAGCAGAGATGCCGGGACAGGGTATGGTCATTCACCCCTCCACTTT. Its translation: CASRDAGTGYGHSPLHF.

The chain is built from TRBV7-7 and TRBJ1-1; a weak D match, TRBD1 (5 bases). This CDR3 region has 11 residues. V lost 3 bases to trimming and J lost 8 bases, with 7 bases between them. In germline, CDR1 is SSHAT, CDR2 FNYEAQ (reference sequence). The DNA for the CDR3 is TGTGCCAGCAGCTTCGGGGACGAAGCTTTCTTT. Amino acids: CASSFGDEAFF.

The CDR3 is CSVVKGTYEQYF. The DNA of the CDR3 is TGCAGCGTTGTGAAAGGGACGTACGAGCAGTACTTC. The rearrangement uses TRBV29-1 and TRBJ2-7; possibly TRBD1 or TRBD2 for D (5 bases each). Trimming removed 4 bases at V and 4 bases at J, with 11 bases between. CDR1 is SQVTM and CDR2 is ANQGSEA in the germline V gene. This CDR3 has 12 amino acids.

The CDR3 nucleotides are TGTGCCAGCAGTTCTCCCTTGACAGGGAGCTCCTACGAGCAGTACTTC. Its protein is CASSSPLTGSSYEQYF. The chain recombines TRBV27 with TRBJ2-7; 7 nucleotides agree with TRBD1. The germline V gene encodes CDR1 MNHEY and CDR2 SMNVEV (reference sequence). CDR3 length: 16 amino acids. With 4 bases clipped from V and 0 bases from J, the junction kept 9 bases outside the gene matches.

The J gene is TRBJ2-7, the V gene TRBV29-1, with a possible D match to TRBD2 (7 bases). This CDR3 contains 14 residues. Looked up from germline, CDR1 is SQVTM and CDR2 is ANQGSEA. The V end lost 4 bases, the J end lost 2 bases, and 15 bases lay between the germline ends. The CDR3, as DNA: TGCAGCGTTGCAACAGGAGGGGGGGCCTACGAGCAGTACTTC. It specifies CSVATGGGAYEQYF.

The rearrangement uses TRBV5-6 and TRBJ1-1; weak D call: TRBD1 (5 bases). Trimming removed 5 bases at V and 10 bases at J, with 24 bases between. Germline V gene data show CDR1 as SGHDT and CDR2 as YYEEEE. The CDR3 consists of 15 residues. CDR3 sequence (DNA): TGTGCCAGCAGATTCTACGGGACCTCCCCTAAGTTAGCTTTCTTT. Amino acids: CASRFYGTSPKLAFF.

At least ten counts were recorded for this clone. The chain employs TRBV4-1 and TRBJ2-1; a possible D gene is TRBD2 (6 bases). Deletions cut 7 bases from V and 8 bases from J, with 21 bases between. The germline V gene encodes CDR1 MGHRA and CDR2 YSYEKL. This CDR3 spans 15 amino acids. The CDR3 sequence: CASTRGPGGTYEQFF. Written as DNA, the CDR3 is TGCGCCAGCACAAGGGGCCCGGGCGGGACTTATGAGCAGTTCTTC.

CDR3 amino acids: CASSLVGLASGDTQYF. The CDR3 bases are TGTGCCAGCAGCTTAGTGGGACTAGCGTCAGGAGATACGCAGTATTTT. The V call is TRBV11-2, the J call TRBJ2-3; 10 bases agree with TRBD2. The CDR3 spans 16 residues. V was clipped by 1 base and J by 5 bases; unmatched bases: 6. Per germline, CDR1 SGHAT and CDR2 FQNNGV.

The chain has TRBV4-1 and TRBJ2-2; 7 bases are a match to TRBD1. Per the germline V gene, CDR1 is MGHRA and CDR2 is YSYEKL. The V and J ends lost 5 bases and 4 bases, in that order; junction bases with no gene match: 7. The CDR3 runs 15 residues. The CDR3 DNA reads TGCGCCAGCAGCAATGACAGGGCGGGCACCGGGGAGCTGTTTTTT. It codes for CASSNDRAGTGELFF.

The count of this clone is one. The chain joins TRBV28 to TRBJ1-1, with no clear D. Between the trimmed V and J ends, which lost 3 bases and 6 bases, there was a span of 8 bases. The CDR3 is 12 residues long. Germline values: CDR1 MDHEN, CDR2 SYDVKM. Here the CDR3 reads CASSFVPSEAFF. CDR3 DNA: TGTGCCAGCAGTTTCGTGCCATCTGAAGCTTTCTTT.

This sequence joins TRBV2 and TRBJ1-1; D uncertain. CDR1 is SNHLY, CDR2 FYNNEI, per germline. V lost 5 bases, J lost 0 bases, and 16 bases lay in between. CDR3 size: 16 residues. The CDR3 spells CASSPFQEDMNTEAFF. As DNA, the CDR3 is TGTGCCAGCAGTCCCTTTCAAGAGGATATGAACACTGAAGCTTTCTTT.

This rearrangement joins TRBV6-5 to TRBJ2-3; 8 nucleotides line up with TRBD2. Germline lookup yields CDR1 MNHEY and CDR2 SVGAGI. Germline trimming cut 6 bases from V and 4 bases from J; bases unmatched to any gene: 6. The length of the CDR3 is 14 residues. CDR3: CASSSGGSSDTQYF. CDR3 DNA: TGTGCCAGCAGCTCGGGGGGGAGCTCAGATACGCAGTATTTT.

V and J are TRBV30 and TRBJ2-7; D gene uncertain. CDR1 and CDR2 from the germline V gene are GTSNPN and SVGIG (reference sequence). V lost 7 bases and J lost 7, with 11 bases in between. The CDR3 has 10 amino acids. CDR3 protein: CALGFGEQYF. The CDR3 coding sequence is TGTGCCTTGGGGTTTGGGGAGCAGTACTTC.

The V call is TRBV5-6, the J call TRBJ1-1; TRBD1 matches 10 bases. CDR3 size: 16 residues. Per the germline V gene, CDR1 is SGHDT and CDR2 is YYEEEE. With V trimmed by 0 bases and J by 4 bases, 6 bases remained unmatched. The CDR3 DNA sequence: TGTGCCAGCAGCTTGGACGGACAGGGGGTAGTCACTGAAGCTTTCTTT. Translation gives CASSLDGQGVVTEAFF.